The 14 T cell receptor beta chains below all came from one sample that was sequenced in a study of blood T cell repertoires in COVID-19. Assay used: immunoSEQ multiplex PCR; TCRdb lists only in-frame clones, some missing. The table has roughly 140,000 clones, 65% to 90% seen once. Sample: peripheral blood. The receptors were sampled from a man in his 70s with acute or convalescent COVID-19.

As DNA, the CDR3 is TGTGCCAGTAGTATTGGACTAGCGGGAGGCAATGAGCAGTTCTTC. Amino acid sequence: CASSIGLAGGNEQFF. The J gene is TRBJ2-1, the V gene TRBV19; 14 positions match TRBD2. The V and J ends lost 3 bases and 6 bases, in that order; junction bases with no gene match: 1. This CDR3 has 15 residues. CDR1 is LNHDA, CDR2 SQIVND, per germline (reference sequence).

In this sample, this clone turned up once. The rearrangement uses TRBV19 and TRBJ1-2; 7 nucleotides agree with TRBD1. Looked up from germline, CDR1 is LNHDA and CDR2 is SQIVND (reference sequence). This CDR3 has 15 amino acids. J lost 4 bases, V lost 7 bases, and 12 bases had no gene match. CDR3 in amino acids: CASNLDREGTYGYTF. The CDR3 nucleotides are TGTGCCAGTAACCTCGACAGGGAAGGTACCTATGGCTACACCTTC.

The V and J genes are TRBV7-6 and TRBJ2-5, with 8 bases fitting TRBD1. Germline CDR1 reads SGHVS; CDR2 reads FNYEAQ. Trimming at V came to 2 bases and at J to 4 bases, leaving 9 bases not matched to a gene. The CDR3 covers 16 residues. The CDR3, as DNA: TGTGCCAGCAGCTTATCCGGACAGGGAACCCGAGAGACCCAGTACTTC. This sequence encodes CASSLSGQGTRETQYF.

The gene calls are TRBV7-2 and TRBJ2-1, with 7 bases that match TRBD1. Germline CDR1 SGHTA, CDR2 FQGNSA. This CDR3 region has 16 residues. V shed 5 bases and J 6 bases; nucleotides not matched to a gene: 13. Here the CDR3 reads CASSTRQGPIGNEQFF. CDR3 in DNA: TGTGCCAGCAGCACCCGACAGGGACCCATCGGCAATGAGCAGTTCTTC.

The CDR3 loop is CASSFLAGGQFF. The CDR3 nucleotides read TGTGCCAGCAGCTTTCTAGCGGGAGGCCAGTTCTTC. The chain combines TRBV5-4 with TRBJ2-1; 11 nucleotides agree with TRBD2. The CDR3 covers 12 residues. The germline gives CDR1 SGHNT, CDR2 YYREEE (reference sequence). The J segment lost 13 bases and the V segment lost 2 bases, leaving 2 bases of the junction unmatched.

The chain carries TRBV6-5 and TRBJ1-4; TRBD1 is a possible D gene (6 bases). The germline CDR1 and CDR2 sequences are MNHEY and SVGAGI. V gave up 6 bases and J gave up 3 bases, with 11 bases separating them. The CDR3 length is 14 residues. CDR3 bases: TGTGCCAGCAGCGAGGGGGGGGCTAATGAAAAACTGTTTTTT. Its translation: CASSEGGANEKLFF.

The chain recombines TRBV5-4 with TRBJ2-3; D gene uncertain. CDR1 is SGHNT and CDR2 is YYREEE in the germline V gene (reference sequence). The CDR3 consists of 12 residues. The ends were cut back, 0 bases at V and 7 bases at J, with 6 bases in the middle. The CDR3 reads CASSLDGNTQYF. The CDR3, as DNA: TGTGCCAGCAGCTTGGACGGTAATACGCAGTATTTT.

This clone showed up just a few times. The V gene is TRBV6-6, the J gene TRBJ2-7; 7 bases agree with TRBD2. Trimming removed 2 bases from V and 10 bases from J; junction bases left unmatched: 8. Germline lookup yields CDR1 MNHNY and CDR2 SVGAGI (reference sequence). This CDR3 comprises 13 residues. The CDR3 DNA reads TGTGCCAGCAGTTACCGAGAAAGCGGGACTCAGTACTTC. Its protein product is CASSYRESGTQYF.

The rearrangement joins TRBV7-2 to TRBJ2-5, with 9 positions matching TRBD1. Germline V gene lookup returns CDR1 SGHTA and CDR2 FQGNSA. The trim removed 5 bases at V and 5 bases at J, leaving 9 bases unmatched. The CDR3 runs to 15 residues. CDR3 loop: CASSPGTGRMETQYF. CDR3 in DNA: TGTGCCAGCAGCCCCGGGACAGGGAGAATGGAGACCCAGTACTTC.

The J gene is TRBJ2-5, the V gene TRBV5-1; TRBD2 aligns across 12 bases. The V segment lost 0 bases and the J segment 5 bases; nucleotides outside the gene matches: 8. This CDR3 has 17 residues. Germline V gene data show CDR1 as SGHRS and CDR2 as YFSETQ. The CDR3 DNA is TGCGCCAGCAGCTTGGCCGGGCTAGCGGGAGGGCCCGAGACCCAGTACTTC. It translates to CASSLAGLAGGPETQYF.

V is TRBV7-3 and J is TRBJ2-2; TRBD1 matches 10 bases. The J segment lost 4 bases and the V segment lost 0 bases, leaving 5 bases of the junction unmatched. The CDR3 extends over 17 amino acids. Germline CDR1 and CDR2: SGHTA and FQGTGA. The chain's CDR3 is CASSLTGDRGITGELFF. CDR3 nucleotides: TGTGCCAGCAGCTTAACCGGGGACAGGGGTATCACCGGGGAGCTGTTTTTT.

This clone was seen a handful of times. V and J are TRBV5-6 and TRBJ2-3; weak D call: TRBD1 (6 bases). V lost 0 bases, J lost 6 bases, and 11 bases lay in between. This CDR3 has 14 amino acids. CDR1 SGHDT and CDR2 YYEEEE come from the germline V gene. CDR3 DNA sequence: TGTGCCAGCAGCTTGGGGGGGCAGAGGGATACGCAGTATTTT. It codes for CASSLGGQRDTQYF.

About this clone itself: The sample carries other DNA sequences with the same CDR3. The chain employs TRBV15 and TRBJ1-2, with D possibly matching TRBD1 (5 bases). Germline assignment: CDR1 LNHNV and CDR2 YYDKDF (reference sequence). This CDR3 has 14 residues. V gave up 3 bases and J gave up 5 bases, with 13 bases separating them. The CDR3 bases are TGTGCCACCAGCAGTGGGGGGACGGATTATGGCTACACCTTC. Amino acid sequence: CATSSGGTDYGYTF.

A word on this clone: The sample contains more than one DNA sequence encoding this CDR3. V and J are TRBV19 and TRBJ2-3; possible D gene TRBD2, 6 bases. Trimming took off 1 base at V and 0 bases at J, with 11 bases between the two ends. The CDR3 has 16 amino acids. Germline assignment: CDR1 LNHDA and CDR2 SQIVND (reference sequence). The CDR3 here is CASSIATGTSTDTQYF. The CDR3 DNA follows: TGTGCCAGTAGTATAGCTACCGGGACTAGCACAGATACGCAGTATTTT. Looking up the rest from reference TRBV19 and TRBJ2-3 gives the full variable domain: DGGITQSPKYLFRKEGQNVTLSCEQNLNHDAMYWYRQDPGQGLRLIYYSQIVNDFQKGDIAEGYSVSREKKESFPLTVTSAQKNPTAFYLCASSIATGTSTDTQYFGPGTRLTVL.